The present entry profiles one TCR beta chain with its context. Its specificity is not known. The data derive from a study of cytomegalovirus exposure and HLA in healthy donors. General study findings and limits: Owing to their indistinguishability, certain V segments, notably TRBV6-2 and TRBV6-3, were excluded. Whilst most TCR sequences proved rare, a subset of public TCRs occurred across many donors. Likely technical artifact: a cluster of highly shared sequence variants.

This CDR3 is built from 15 residues. Germline-derived CDR1 and CDR2 are MNHEY and SVGAGI. Trimming pared 0 bases from V and 1 base from J, leaving 7 bases between. 60 Vbeta and 13 Jbeta primers were used in PCR. As originally analysed: An analysis that came later counted 70 million to 100 million unique TCR beta chains, approximately 10 million shared. The table came from immunoSEQ multiplex PCR; TCRdb's copy has only in-frame clones and leaves some out. The V and J calls and clone size come from that table; D and trimming were worked out from the DNA. The repertoire consists of 200,000 or so clones, with about 80% occurring once and the leading ten covering 15% to 19%.

This clonotype was obtained from a man aged 40-55 years in good health and CMV-seronegative. The chain has TRBV6-5 and TRBJ2-1, with a tentative D call TRBD2 (5 bases). The source material was PBMCs. The CDR3 loop reads CASSYSGVSYNEQFF. The CDR3 bases are TGTGCCAGCAGTTACTCCGGGGTTTCCTACAATGAGCAGTTCTTC.